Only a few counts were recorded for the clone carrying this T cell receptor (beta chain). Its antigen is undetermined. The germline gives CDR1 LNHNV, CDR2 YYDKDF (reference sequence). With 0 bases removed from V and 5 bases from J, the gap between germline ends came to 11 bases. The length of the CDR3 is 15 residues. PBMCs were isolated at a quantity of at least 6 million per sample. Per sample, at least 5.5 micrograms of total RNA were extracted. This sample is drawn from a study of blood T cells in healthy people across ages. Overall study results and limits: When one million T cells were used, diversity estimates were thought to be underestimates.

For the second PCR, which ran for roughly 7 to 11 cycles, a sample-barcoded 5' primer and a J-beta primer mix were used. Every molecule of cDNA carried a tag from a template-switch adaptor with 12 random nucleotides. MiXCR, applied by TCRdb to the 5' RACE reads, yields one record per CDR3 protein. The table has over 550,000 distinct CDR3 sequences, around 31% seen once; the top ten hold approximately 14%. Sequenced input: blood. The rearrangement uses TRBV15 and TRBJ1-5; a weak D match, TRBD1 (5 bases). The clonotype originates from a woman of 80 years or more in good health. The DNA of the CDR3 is TGTGCCACCAGCAGAGAGTGGGGCGGCCATCAGCCCCAGCATTTT. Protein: CATSREWGGHQPQHF.